These 10 T cell receptor beta chains share one sample of origin, sequenced in a study of CD8 T cells in Susac syndrome. Reverse transcription used about 0.5 to 1 ug RNA and random hexamers. TCRdb re-derived calls from the immunoSEQ multiplex PCR reads in MiXCR, one entry per CDR3 protein. Found here are about 280,000 distinct CDR3 sequences, roughly 85% of them singletons; the top ten hold about 0.11%. The sample was CD8+ T cells from PBMCs. The origin of the receptors is a human donor with multiple sclerosis.

This chain joins TRBV24-1 and TRBJ1-2; possible D gene TRBD1, 6 bases. CDR1 is KGHDR and CDR2 is SFDVKD in the germline V gene. This CDR3 contains 13 residues. V lost 9 bases, J lost 2 bases, and 12 bases lay in between. CDR3 in DNA: TGTGCCACCGGGGGGACATCGAACTATGGCTACACCTTC. Translating it yields CATGGTSNYGYTF.

V gene TRBV27 combines with J gene TRBJ2-5; D gene uncertain. The CDR3 has 15 amino acids. Germline lookup yields CDR1 MNHEY and CDR2 SMNVEV (reference sequence). V was shortened by 6 bases and J by 5 bases, with 19 bases between the two germline ends. The CDR3 nucleotides read TGTGCCAGCAGGCTTACCCTAGACGGCAGGGAGACCCAGTACTTC. Translation gives CASRLTLDGRETQYF.

V gene TRBV11-2 combines with J gene TRBJ2-5, with a possible D match to TRBD1 (8 bases). The germline V gene encodes CDR1 SGHAT and CDR2 FQNNGV. Between the trimmed V and J ends, which lost 7 bases and 2 bases, there was a span of 26 bases. The CDR3 spans 18 residues. The CDR3 DNA follows: TGTGCCAGCAACAATATGGGACGCGGGGGACAGGAACAAGAGACCCAGTACTTC. Protein sequence: CASNNMGRGGQEQETQYF.

A few counts support this clonotype. The CDR3, as DNA: TGTGCCAGCAGCTTTACCGGGGAAGGATACGAGCAGTACTTC. Its translation is CASSFTGEGYEQYF. The chain employs TRBV7-6 and TRBJ2-7; D possibly corresponds to TRBD2 (5 bases). Between the trimmed V and J ends, which lost 3 bases and 4 bases, there was a span of 13 bases. This CDR3 region has 14 residues. Germline CDR1 is SGHVS and CDR2 is FNYEAQ. Combining the CDR3 with reference TRBV7-6 and TRBJ2-7 gives the whole variable domain GAGVSQSPRYKVTKRGQDVALRCDPISGHVSLYWYRQALGQGPEFLTYFNYEAQQDKSGLPNDRFSAERPEGSISTLTIQRTEQRDSAMYRCASSFTGEGYEQYFGPGTRLTVT.

The rearrangement links TRBV7-9 to TRBJ2-7; D possibly corresponds to TRBD1 (6 bases). Germline V CDR1 and CDR2: SEHNR, FQNEAQ (reference sequence). The CDR3 is 13 amino acids. V lost 5 bases, J lost 3 bases, and 11 bases lay in between. CDR3 region: CASSARDNYEQYF. The CDR3 DNA follows: TGTGCCAGCAGCGCCCGGGACAACTACGAGCAGTACTTC.

The sample holds a few counts of this clonotype. This chain links TRBV6-5 with TRBJ2-1, with 8 positions matching TRBD1. V lost 4 bases, J lost 13 bases, and 6 bases stayed unmatched. Germline CDR1 and CDR2: MNHEY and SVGAGI. The CDR3 has 12 amino acids. CDR3 sequence (DNA): TGTGCCAGCAGTTCCCTCGGACAGGGACAGTTCTTC. Its translation: CASSSLGQGQFF.

J is TRBJ1-4 and V is TRBV25-1; D perhaps matches TRBD1 (5 bases). The V gene's germline CDR1 is MGHDK and CDR2 SYGVNS. This CDR3 comprises 15 residues. Deletions cut 1 base from V and 7 bases from J, with 13 bases between. The CDR3 is CASSEWQGPREKLFF. The CDR3, as DNA: TGTGCCAGCAGTGAATGGCAGGGCCCACGTGAAAAACTGTTTTTT. Using reference TRBV25-1 and TRBJ1-4 for the parts outside the CDR3, the full variable domain is EADIYQTPRYLVIGTGKKITLECSQTMGHDKMYWYQQDPGMELHLIHYSYGVNSTEKGDLSSESTVSRIRTEHFPLTLESARPSHTSQYLCASSEWQGPREKLFFGSGTQLSVL.

This chain joins TRBV2 and TRBJ1-5; 7 nucleotides align to TRBD1. In germline, CDR1 is SNHLY, CDR2 FYNNEI. This CDR3 contains 17 residues. V trimming: 3 bases; J trimming: 3 bases; junction bases outside the gene matches: 11. The CDR3 region has the DNA TGTGCCAGCAGTGAGGCTATAGAAGGGGGCGACAATCAGCCCCAGCATTTT. The encoded protein is CASSEAIEGGDNQPQHF. Full variable domain (rest looked up from reference TRBV2 and TRBJ1-5): EPEVTQTPSHQVTQMGQEVILRCVPISNHLYFYWYRQILGQKVEFLVSFYNNEISEKSEIFDDQFSVERPDGSNFTLKIRSTKLEDSAMYFCASSEAIEGGDNQPQHFGDGTRLSIL.

V is TRBV4-1 and J is TRBJ2-5, with 10 positions matching TRBD2. V lost 3 bases, J lost 1 base, and 5 bases stayed unmatched. This CDR3 contains 16 residues. CDR1 and CDR2 from the germline V gene are MGHRA and YSYEKL. CDR3: CASSHPRLAGQETQYF. For the CDR3, the DNA is TGCGCCAGCAGCCACCCCAGACTAGCGGGCCAAGAGACCCAGTACTTC.

The chain recombines TRBV7-9 with TRBJ1-2; the match to TRBD1 covers 8 bases. Germline loops: CDR1 SEHNR, CDR2 FQNEAQ (reference sequence). The CDR3 contains 15 residues. The trim removed 2 bases at V and 4 bases at J, leaving 6 bases unmatched. CDR3 residues: CASSLLGTGVYGYTF. CDR3 DNA sequence: TGTGCCAGCAGCTTACTCGGGACAGGCGTCTATGGCTACACCTTC.